This T cell receptor beta chain was obtained from a study of beta chain features in type 1 diabetes. Findings and caveats of the study: Type 1 diabetes patients had moderately but significantly shorter TCRB CDR3s in all four CD4+ subsets.

This clone was picked up a small number of times. Its antigen is unknown. There are 14 residues in the CDR3. Germline V CDR1 and CDR2: ENHRY, SYGVKD. J was trimmed by 2 bases and V by 5 bases; bases with no gene match: 6. Expressed TCRB transcripts got sequenced, as all isolated RNA was reverse transcribed. Regulatory, naive and central memory T cell samples averaged approximately 3.3 million reads. Only in-frame clones appear in the TCRdb table, and some are missing; sequencing was by immunoSEQ multiplex PCR. This table has roughly 240,000 clones, roughly 25% appearing once. Sorting with CD45RO/CCR7/CD25/CD127/CD95/CD27 yielded naive, central memory, regulatory and stem-like memory CD4+ cells.

Input material: naive CD4+ T cells from blood. This sequence joins TRBV10-3 and TRBJ2-7; 7 positions match TRBD1. This receptor was identified in a woman in her twenties or thirties with type 1 diabetes. The CDR3 coding sequence is TGTGCCATCAGTCCGGGACAGCCGCCCTACGAGCAGTACTTC. This sequence encodes CAISPGQPPYEQYF.